This T cell receptor (beta chain) was sequenced in a study of identical twins. Germline lookup yields CDR1 SGHTA and CDR2 FQGNSA. Trimming left V 2 bases short and J 3 bases short, with 12 bases between. There are 15 residues in the CDR3. Through template switching, a universal primer site was introduced, and the cDNA contained unique molecular identifiers. TCRdb reprocessed the 5' RACE reads via MiXCR and lists one record per CDR3 protein. The table shows approximately 500,000 distinct CDR3 sequences, with less than 25% occurring only once. This sample was shared with a second study, whose subject was T cells expressing NK-cell markers. As that report states: Sorted CD3+CD56-NKG2C+, CD3+CD56+NKG2C- and CD3+CD56+NKG2C+ T cells were the source of the TCR beta repertoires. The study found dominant NKG2C+ clonotypes at about 1.0-7.5% of CD8+ T cells in about six donors. HCMV specificity of the expanded NKG2C+ T cell clones stayed unclear.

This sequence joins TRBV7-2 and TRBJ2-3; D gene unclear. The sample was CD4+ T cells sorted from blood. This clonotype originated in a woman between 18 and 29 years old in good health. The chain's CDR3 is CASSLSWRLTDTQYF. The CDR3 DNA sequence: TGTGCCAGCAGCTTATCCTGGAGATTAACAGATACGCAGTATTTT.